This TCR beta chain was found in a study of shared clonotypes between healthy human individuals. Overall study results and limits: The naive CD4 repertoires of a few donors were compared, and roughly 5.1% of clonotypes were shared.

This CDR3 has 15 amino acids. The germline CDR1 and CDR2 sequences are SEHNR and FQNEAQ (reference sequence). V was clipped by 6 bases and J by 1 base; unmatched bases: 6. The table lists this clone with many counts. The antigen remains unidentified. CD45RA-negative memory and CD45RA+ naive subsets were split from the CD4+ cells. Produced via immunoSEQ multiplex PCR; TCRdb's table is partial and in-frame only. Of around 1 million clones listed, around three quarters are singletons. The source is a man aged 18 to 30 in good health. J is TRBJ2-3 and V is TRBV7-9; 8 bases map to TRBD2. Sequenced material: memory CD4+ T cells sorted from blood. Noted subset: CD45RA-negative fraction. DNA for the CDR3: TGTGCCAGCAGATACGGACTAGCCCGCACAGATACGCAGTATTTT. This translates into CASRYGLARTDTQYF.